This T cell receptor beta chain was sequenced during a study of cytomegalovirus exposure and HLA in healthy donors (dated 2017 in TCRdb). Regarding the research as a whole: According to an earlier analysis of a few hundred of the donors, some 180 million T cells yielded over 100 million unique TCR beta sequences and about 300 Gb of sequence data. The genetic ancestry cluster associated with self-reported Caucasian donors included about four fifths of the approximately 400 genotyped donors. In a later genetic analysis, genome-wide SNP genotypes for about 55% of the roughly 700 donors were used, and that subset was treated as a discovery cohort. Across about 380 genotyped donors of the cohort, an average of about 240,000 unique TCR beta nucleotide sequences per donor were sequenced, and approximately 17% of those sequences were non-productive. The study aimed to test whether signatures of past pathogen exposure could be identified by cataloging public T cell receptors. In addition to the first cohort of 650 to 750 subjects, a separate validation cohort of 120 different subjects was used. Both class I and class II loci were covered by HLA typing, at four-digit resolution. The T cell repertoires of around 730 subjects were profiled by immunosequencing and related to cytomegalovirus serostatus. To study patterns of TCR occurrence, a later analysis re-analyzed previously published TCR beta repertoires from several hundred donors and added high-resolution HLA genotyping. The later analysis used no new phenotypic data to find candidate immune exposures, relying instead on TCR beta sequences and their occurrence across donors. An early release that covered around 590 HLA-typed donors contained approximately 300 gigabases of sequencing data and about 84 million unique TCR sequences. Typing coverage differed by locus: A, B, C, DRB1 and DQB1 were typed in about 620-640 donors, DQA1 in 522, DPA1 in some 600, and DPB1 in around 440. Every repertoire in the discovery cohort had been generated on one and the same sequencing platform. An earlier analysis of nearly 600 of the donors applied high-throughput TCR beta sequencing to assess whether each TCR beta V gene segment acted as functional or pseudogenic. Roughly five DR-DQ haplotypes were treated as single units for association and clustering because of strong linkage in the cohort. Donor age, sex, ethnicity and CMV serostatus were collected together with the repertoire data. To predict cytomegalovirus infection status, the study combined high-throughput TCR immunosequencing, statistical association of individual TCRs with disease status, and machine learning.

Reading from cysteine to phenylalanine, the CDR3 counts 15 amino acids. CDR3 DNA only is kept here, 45 bases in frame from base 1. Per the germline V gene, MNHEY is the CDR1 and SVGAGI is the CDR2. V and J are truncated by 0 bases and 13 bases respectively, leaving an intervening sequence of 19 bases. Receptors were amplified or captured by the immunoSEQ multiplex PCR assay. For the multiplex PCR, a mixture combining 60 forward primers for TCR Vbeta segments and 13 reverse primers for TCR Jbeta segments was used. The CDR3 region of rearranged TCR beta genes was amplified from genomic DNA by a multiplex PCR assay. On the Illumina HiSeq System, the amplified TCR beta libraries were sequenced as 87-base-pair reads. The study's own analysis went as follows. In a later analysis, approximately 74 million unique TCR beta chains were counted across the 650 to 700 repertoires, and roughly 10 million of these chains were shared by at least two donors. A nearest-neighbor algorithm error-corrected the raw reads and collapsed the reads into unique sequences, merging closely related sequences to remove PCR and sequencing errors. CDR3 sequences were aligned to IMGT reference sequences to assign V, D and J gene segments. Each retained sequence needed at least a six-nucleotide match to both a V gene segment and a J gene segment. A rearrangement was called productive if the CDR3 had no stop codons and remained in frame with V and J, and every other rearrangement was called non-productive. CDR3 was defined according to IMGT convention as the region running from the second conserved V-encoded cysteine to the conserved J-encoded phenylalanine. The earlier analysis of 587 of the donors excluded sequences that lacked an unambiguous match to a single V gene segment. An earlier analysis of 587 of the donors classified V segments as functional when productive rearrangements were above 56.7% and as segregating when the standard deviation between donors was above 5%. A statistical classification framework was developed to diagnose cytomegalovirus status using the catalog of TCR beta chain sequences. A later analysis assigned V and J genes by comparing TCR nucleotide sequences with IMGT/GENE-DB human TR gene sequences. In a later analysis, CDR3 sequences and most-parsimonious VDJ recombination scenarios were assigned using the TCRdist pipeline. In a later analysis, every TCR beta chain was defined by the combination of its CDR3 amino acid sequence and its V-gene family, and reads without a unique V-gene family were dropped. As a way to deal with suspected cross-contamination and a sequencing artifact, a later analysis dropped hundreds of nucleotide sequences that were highly shared and had low generation probability. In a later analysis, a clonal expansion index for each public chain was calculated from normalized within-repertoire ranks of inferred template counts. A later analysis computed generation probabilities with a VDJ recombination model fitted to out-of-frame rearrangements, and checked the results against IGoR. Hypergeometric tests were used in a later analysis to score TCR-TCR, TCR-HLA and TCR-CMV co-occurrence, with a repertoire-size bias correction applied to the TCR pairs. A later analysis estimated false discovery rates by permuting HLA or CMV assignments 20 times. In a later analysis, co-occurring TCRs were grouped with DBSCAN, and TCRdist sequence similarity was added when clustering was performed within HLA-allele-positive subsets. For co-occurrence clustering, repertoires with fewer than 30,000 or more than 120,000 public chains were excluded, along with five repertoires with anomalous nucleotide sharing. This immuneACCESS table, as held by TCRdb, lists in-frame sequences with V and J called but not all clones. Of the missing ones, under half trace to an unresolved V gene in checked studies; the others have no known cause. The DNA gave D and trimming, while V, J and clone size come from that table. The sample includes approximately 160,000 clones, with around 67% observed a single time. Together, the top ten hold 4.5% of the sample.

The research as a whole found: Roughly uniform sequencing depth across donors was assumed in presence/absence analyses, although this assumption may not hold. The cohort was sequenced for TCR beta chains only, and without alpha or paired-chain data the features that could be detected were limited. A later analysis found that TCR association rates varied across HLA loci, with DRB1 alleles showing the most associated TCRs and HLA-C alleles the fewest. An association between a missense DCLRE1C variant and V-gene and J-gene trimming of TCR beta chains was found in a later genetic analysis and replicated in an independent cohort. A cluster of highly shared sequence variants was judged likely to represent a technical artifact of the sequencing pipeline. Compared with equally common non-associated chains, HLA-associated TCR beta chains in a later analysis were more clonally expanded and had lower generation probabilities. Because HLA typing was missing for some donors at each locus, association tests included only the typed subset. In both the original and validation cohorts, the classifier was reported to diagnose cytomegalovirus status with high specificity and sensitivity. A total of 164 TCR beta chains were listed by the study as associated with cytomegalovirus. Several of the top co-occurrence clusters appeared to be linked to parvovirus B19, influenza, CMV and Epstein-Barr virus, according to a later analysis. In an earlier analysis of about 600 of the donors, most TCR beta V segments appeared in productive rearrangements about 87% or about 30% of the time, broadly matching IMGT annotations. Linkage disequilibrium might explain the correlated functional status among segregating V segments, but an unknown experimental factor could not be ruled out. The only immune exposure information available for the cohort was CMV serostatus. Most TCR sequences were observed very rarely across donors, whereas some public TCRs were present in many individuals. In a later analysis, most CMV-associated TCR beta chains were found to appear HLA-restricted, with HLA associations seemingly driven largely by CMV exposure. A further reported finding was that TCR beta sequences accurately predicted the HLA-A and HLA-B alleles for most subjects in the first cohort. The authors suggested that the approach could potentially be generalized to other disease states and immunological phenotypes. Because the 87-base-pair reads could not distinguish some IMGT-functional V segments, including TRBV6-2 and TRBV6-3, those segments were excluded. In a later analysis, 16,951 TCR beta sequences were associated with specific HLA alleles at a false discovery rate of 0.05. A few of the identified cytomegalovirus-associated TCR beta chains were confirmed in vitro to be specific for cytomegalovirus antigens. According to a later genetic analysis, donors in an Asian-associated ancestry cluster had fewer N-insertions in productive TCRs than the approximately 670-donor mean. Strong co-occurrence of HLA alleles, especially DR and DQ, made assigning TCR associations to individual alleles difficult. The earlier analysis of about 600 of the donors excluded about 16 rarely observed V segments, including chromosome 9 orphons, because counts were too low.

Concerning this clone: Its binding antigen is unknown. It has no much larger one-base neighbor in the sample; base qualities were not kept.

The cohort consisted of approximately 690 healthy bone marrow donors. At the time of sampling, all cohort members were nominally healthy, though unrecorded immune exposures were likely present. The donor was CMV seropositive and was included in the group of 270 or so seropositive cohort members. A peripheral blood sample was collected from each donor, and TCR beta sequencing was performed on peripheral blood mononuclear cells. The Qiagen DNeasy Blood Extraction Kit was used to extract genomic DNA from the blood cell samples. This sequence was found in a woman under 30 in good health and CMV-seropositive. The chain is made from TRBV6-5 and TRBJ2-4; TRBD2 is possibly the D segment (6 matching bases). The sample taken for sequencing was PBMCs. The CDR3: CASSYSTSAGPLQYF. The nucleotide sequence is given as TGTGCCAGCAGTTACTCGACTAGTGCGGGGCCCCTCCAGTACTTC.